These 3 T cell receptor beta chains came from one sample sequenced in a study of CD8+ T cells in alopecia areata. Following RNA extraction, reverse transcription yielded cDNA that acted as the sequencing template. The assay was immunoSEQ multiplex PCR, and TCRdb's table has in-frame clones only and misses some. The sample lists 250,000 to 350,000 clones, 60% occurring once. The treatment: oral pan-JAK inhibitor, 5-10 mg twice daily. The starting material was CD4+ T cells sorted from blood, obtained between weeks 51 and 54, from a patient treated with tofacitinib. These receptors originate from a human donor with alopecia areata.

The CDR3 sequence: CASSFDGGSYEQYF. The CDR3 nucleotides read TGCGCCAGCAGCTTTGACGGCGGGTCTTACGAGCAGTACTTC. This chain links TRBV5-1 with TRBJ2-5, with D possibly TRBD2 on 5 matching bases. The DNA end is a closer match to TRBJ2-7, so the J assignment may be wrong. The CDR3 consists of 14 residues. In germline, CDR1 is SGHRS, CDR2 YFSETQ.

The genes are TRBV2 and TRBJ1-2; D is uncertain. Trimming shortened V by 4 bases and J by 4 bases, and 7 bases separated the two germline ends. There are 12 residues in the CDR3. Germline V gives CDR1 SNHLY, CDR2 FYNNEI. The CDR3, as DNA: TGTGCCAGCAGTGGGGAGTTCTATGGCTACACCTTC. This gives the protein CASSGEFYGYTF.

The rearrangement uses TRBV15 and TRBJ1-1, with a weak D call TRBD1 (5 bases). This CDR3 is 16 amino acids long. The V end lost 0 bases, the J end lost 3 bases, and 14 bases lay between the germline ends. Germline V CDR1 and CDR2: LNHNV, YYDKDF (reference sequence). DNA for the CDR3: TGTGCCACCAGCAGAGATAGATCCCTGGGGGACACTGAAGCTTTCTTT. This sequence encodes CATSRDRSLGDTEAFF.